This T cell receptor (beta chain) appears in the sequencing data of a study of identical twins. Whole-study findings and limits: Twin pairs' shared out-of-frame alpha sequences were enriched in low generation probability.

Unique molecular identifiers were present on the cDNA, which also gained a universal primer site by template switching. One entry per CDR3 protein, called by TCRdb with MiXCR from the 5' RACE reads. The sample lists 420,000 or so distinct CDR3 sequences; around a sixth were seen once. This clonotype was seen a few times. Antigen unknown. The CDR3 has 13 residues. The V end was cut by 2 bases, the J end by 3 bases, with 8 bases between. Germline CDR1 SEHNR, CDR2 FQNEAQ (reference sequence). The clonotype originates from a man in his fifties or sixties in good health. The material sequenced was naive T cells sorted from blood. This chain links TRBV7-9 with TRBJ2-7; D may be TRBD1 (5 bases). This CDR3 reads CASSLQGYYEQYF. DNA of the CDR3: TGTGCCAGCAGCTTACAGGGTTACTACGAGCAGTACTTC.